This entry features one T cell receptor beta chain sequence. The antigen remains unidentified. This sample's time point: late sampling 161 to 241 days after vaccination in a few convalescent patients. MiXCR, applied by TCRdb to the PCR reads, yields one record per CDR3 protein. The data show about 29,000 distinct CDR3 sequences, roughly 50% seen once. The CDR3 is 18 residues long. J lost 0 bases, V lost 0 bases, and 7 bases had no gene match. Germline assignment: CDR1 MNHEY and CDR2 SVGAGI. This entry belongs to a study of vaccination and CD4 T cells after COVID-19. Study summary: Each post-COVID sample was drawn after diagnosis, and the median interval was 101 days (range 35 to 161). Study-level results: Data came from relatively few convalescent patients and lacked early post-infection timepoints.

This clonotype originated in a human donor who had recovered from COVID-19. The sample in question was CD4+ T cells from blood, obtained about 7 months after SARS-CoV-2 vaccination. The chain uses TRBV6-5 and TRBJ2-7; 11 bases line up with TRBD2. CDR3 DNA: TGTGCCAGCAGTTACTCGAGTGGGCTAGCGGGAGGCTCCTACGAGCAGTACTTC. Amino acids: CASSYSSGLAGGSYEQYF.